Each of the 7 T cell receptor beta chains below was sequenced from the same sample in a study of shared clonotypes between healthy human individuals. TCRdb keeps only in-frame clones here, not all; method: immunoSEQ multiplex PCR. The data contain about 560,000 clones, around 76% of them singletons. Sequences were obtained from PBMCs. These receptors were obtained from a woman aged 40-49 years in good health. Some clones in this sample may be carry-over from other donors' samples.

The chain is built from TRBV7-2 and TRBJ2-2; 10 nucleotides match TRBD2. Germline lookup yields CDR1 SGHTA and CDR2 FQGNSA. J gave up 4 bases and V 6 bases, and 8 bases lay outside the gene matches. The CDR3 extends over 16 amino acids. CDR3 region: CASRSLAGAGTGELFF. DNA of the CDR3: TGTGCCAGCAGATCTCTAGCGGGAGCGGGCACCGGGGAGCTGTTTTTT.

V usage is TRBV4-3 and J usage is TRBJ1-1; the D gene is possibly TRBD1 (6 bases). Germline V lookup: CDR1 LGHNA, CDR2 YSLEER. Trimming shortened V by 4 bases and J by 0 bases, and 18 bases separated the two germline ends. The CDR3 totals 17 residues. In DNA, the CDR3 is TGCGCCAGCAGCCTCACCCCGACAGGCATTATGAACACTGAAGCTTTCTTT. Its protein product is CASSLTPTGIMNTEAFF.

V is TRBV5-4 and J is TRBJ2-1; 12 bases match TRBD2. The CDR3 is 17 amino acids. From germline, CDR1 is SGHNT and CDR2 YYREEE (reference sequence). Trimming at V came to 3 bases and at J to 2 bases, leaving 6 bases not matched to a gene. The CDR3 loop is CASSSLTSGSPYNEQFF. CDR3 nucleotide sequence: TGTGCCAGCAGCTCCCTGACTAGCGGGAGCCCCTACAATGAGCAGTTCTTC.

Regarding this clone: This sequence is one base from a far larger clone and is likely a read error. The chain recombines TRBV28 with TRBJ1-1; a weak D match, TRBD1 (5 bases). The CDR3 extends over 15 amino acids. V shed 5 bases and J shed 2 bases, with 15 bases lying between them. In germline, CDR1 is MDHEN, CDR2 SYDVKM. Here the CDR3 reads CASSPYYRRNTEAFF. The CDR3 nucleotides read TGTGCCAGCAGTCCCTACTACAGGAGAAACACTGAAGCTTTCTTT. Based on the CDR3 plus reference TRBV28 and TRBJ1-1, the full variable domain is DVKVTQSSRYLVKRTGEKVFLECVQDMDHENMFWYRQDPGLGLRLIYFSYDVKMKEKGDIPEGYSVSREKKERFSLILESASTNQTSMYLCASSPYYRRNTEAFFGQGTRLTVV.

The chain couples TRBV6-4 to TRBJ1-1, with D possibly TRBD1 on 5 matching bases. This CDR3 contains 11 residues. Between the trimmed V and J ends, which lost 5 bases and 11 bases, there was a span of 12 bases. The V gene's germline CDR1 is MRHNA and CDR2 SNTAGT. For the CDR3, the DNA is TGTGCCAGCAGTTCGGGGGGGTCGGCTTTCTTT. It is translated as CASSSGGSAFF.

In its sample, this clone was seen many times. The chain joins TRBV9 to TRBJ1-4, with D maybe TRBD1 (6 bases). Germline V lookup: CDR1 SGDLS, CDR2 YYNGEE. The CDR3 runs to 14 residues. The V end lost 4 bases, the J end lost 8 bases, and 15 bases lay between the germline ends. The DNA for the CDR3 is TGTGCCAGCAGCCCCGGGTGGGGGCTCGAAAAACTGTTTTTT. Translating it yields CASSPGWGLEKLFF.

The V and J genes are TRBV11-2 and TRBJ2-3; 11 bases agree with TRBD2. The CDR3 totals 19 residues. The germline V gene has CDR1 SGHAT and CDR2 FQNNGV. The ends lost 1 base at V and 3 bases at J; junction bases unmatched: 12. CDR3 sequence reads: CASSLGWISGRAGTDTQYF. CDR3 in DNA: TGTGCCAGCAGCTTAGGATGGATTAGCGGGAGGGCCGGGACAGATACGCAGTATTTT. Full variable domain (remainder filled in from reference TRBV11-2 and TRBJ2-3): EAGVAQSPRYKIIEKRQSVAFWCNPISGHATLYWYQQILGQGPKLLIQFQNNGVVDDSQLPKDRFSAERLKGVDSTLKIQPAKLEDSAVYLCASSLGWISGRAGTDTQYFGPGTRLTVL.